This is a list of T cell receptor beta chains from one sample in a study of CD8+CD57+ T cells in acquired aplastic anemia. One entry per CDR3 protein, called by TCRdb with MiXCR from the reads. The sample lists about 210,000 distinct CDR3 sequences, roughly 35% occurring once. Material: sorted CD4+, CD8+, or CD8+CD57+ T cells (not recorded which) from PBMCs. The source is a human donor in good health, serving as a control. Both conserved end residues are part of each CDR3. The D gene is left open where the match is weak. Clone size is not always given. Where it is, it says once, few, many or a class for expanded clones.

clone size,D gene,J gene,V gene,CDR3 length,CDR3 DNA,CDR3 protein
once,.,TRBJ1-2,TRBV2,14,TGTGCCAGCAGTGACAAGGGGGATGACTATGGCTACACCTTC,CASSDKGDDYGYTF
few,.,TRBJ1-2,TRBV14,15,TGTGCCAGCAGCCAAGAGAGTCGGGGGTACTATGGCTACACCTTC,CASSQESRGYYGYTF
many,.,TRBJ1-2,TRBV2,13,TGTGCCAGCAGTGAAGCAGGGGAACGTGGCTACACCTTC,CASSEAGERGYTF
once,.,TRBJ2-7,TRBV7-9,14,TGTGCCAGCAGCGTAGACCCGGAGTCCTACGAGCAGTACTTC,CASSVDPESYEQYF
many,TRBD1,TRBJ1-2,TRBV15,13,TGTGCCACCAGCAAGGGGACAGGGGATGGCTACACCTTC,CATSKGTGDGYTF
.,.,TRBJ2-1,TRBV30,12,TGTGCCTGGATACGCGGCAGCAATGAGCAGTTCTTC,CAWIRGSNEQFF
.,.,TRBJ1-2,TRBV5-1,12,TGCGCCAGCAGCCCGGGTGCCTATGGCTACACCTTC,CASSPGAYGYTF
few,.,TRBJ2-1,TRBV5-8,13,TGTGCCAGCAGCTTGGTACAGTCGCATGAGCAGTTCTTC,CASSLVQSHEQFF
many,.,TRBJ1-2,TRBV20-1,15,TGCAGTGCTAGAGATAGACAGGCGATGAACTATGGCTACACCTTC,CSARDRQAMNYGYTF
.,.,TRBJ1-2,TRBV11-3,15,TGTGCCAGCAGCTTAGACTACCAGTGGGGCTGGGGCTACACCTTC,CASSLDYQWGWGYTF
.,.,TRBJ1-5,TRBV24-1,17,TGCGCCACCAGTGCTCGTCCGGGAGGGTCGGTCAATCAGCCCCAGCATTTT,CATSARPGGSVNQPQHF
.,TRBD2,TRBJ2-1,TRBV30,17,TGTGCCTGGAGTGTACGGACTAGCGGAACAGGGGGTAATGAGCAGTTCTTC,CAWSVRTSGTGGNEQFF
many,.,TRBJ1-2,TRBV6-1,14,TGTGCCAGCTTGCTAACCCACAGGGTGGGCGGCTACACCTTC,CASLLTHRVGGYTF
.,.,TRBJ2-5,TRBV4-2,15,TGTGCCAGCAGCCAAGATCTAACTTACCAAGAGACCCAGTACTTC,CASSQDLTYQETQYF
.,.,TRBJ1-2,TRBV5-5,14,TGTGCCAGCAGCTTACCCGGGGGGGCCTATGGCTACACCTTC,CASSLPGGAYGYTF
.,.,TRBJ2-7,TRBV19,14,TGTGCCAGTAGCCCTGGAGGGGCGAACTACGAGCAGTACTTC,CASSPGGANYEQYF
many,.,TRBJ1-4,TRBV2,13,TGTGCCAGCAGTAGAAACGGTGATGAAAAACTGTTTTTT,CASSRNGDEKLFF
.,TRBD2,TRBJ2-3,TRBV10-3,16,TGTGCCATCAGTGAGACTAGCGGGACCTTCAGAGATACGCAGTATTTT,CAISETSGTFRDTQYF
few,.,TRBJ1-2,TRBV5-1,15,TGCGCCAGCAGCTTGGCCCTCGGGAGCGGCTATGGCTACACCTTC,CASSLALGSGYGYTF
.,TRBD2,TRBJ2-7,TRBV5-1,16,TGCGCCAGCAGCCCGCAAAGGACTAGCGGGGAAATGCAGCAGTACTTC,CASSPQRTSGEMQQYF
.,TRBD2,TRBJ2-7,TRBV7-9,13,TGTGCCAGCACCACTAGCGGGGAACCTCGTTTCAACTTC,CASTTSGEPRFNF
.,.,TRBJ1-6,TRBV24-1,15,TGTGCCACCAGTGAGCCAGGGGTAGGTAATTCACCCCTCCACTTT,CATSEPGVGNSPLHF
few,.,TRBJ1-2,TRBV11-2,16,TGTGCCAGCAGCTTAGGGTCAGGAGGACTGACCTATGGCTACACCTTC,CASSLGSGGLTYGYTF
once,TRBD2,TRBJ2-5,TRBV4-1,16,TGCGCCAGCAGCCAAGGGGCTAGCGGGTACCAAGAGACCCAGTACTTC,CASSQGASGYQETQYF
many,.,TRBJ1-2,TRBV5-4,13,TGTGCCAGCAGCCGTGACAGTTACTATGGCTACACCTTC,CASSRDSYYGYTF
.,.,TRBJ1-2,TRBV10-3,13,TGTGCCAGCAGTTCAACCCCAGACGCTGGCTACACCTTC,CASSSTPDAGYTF
.,TRBD2,TRBJ2-1,TRBV20-1,15,TGCAGTGCCCGGAGGGCTAGCGGGTGGTTCGGTGAGCAGTTCTTC,CSARRASGWFGEQFF
.,.,TRBJ1-5,TRBV25-1,10,TGTGCCTTACCCAATCAGCCCCAGCATTTT,CALPNQPQHF
.,.,TRBJ1-2,TRBV5-4,13,TGTGCCAGCAGGCAGGGACGGAACTATGGCTACACCTTC,CASRQGRNYGYTF
.,TRBD1,TRBJ2-1,TRBV4-2,15,TGTGCCAGCAGCCGGATGGGACAGGGGTACAATGAGCAGTTCTTC,CASSRMGQGYNEQFF
many,.,TRBJ1-6,TRBV7-2,16,TGTGCCAGCAGCTTAGCTGGTGGGGGCGCTAATTCACCCCTCCACTTT,CASSLAGGGANSPLHF
.,.,TRBJ1-1,TRBV6-1,14,TGTGCCAGCAGACGGGGCGTCGGGGTCACTGAAGCTTTCTTT,CASRRGVGVTEAFF
many,TRBD1,TRBJ1-1,TRBV2,15,TGTGCCAGCAGACGGACAGGGACGTGGAACACTGAAGCTTTCTTT,CASRRTGTWNTEAFF
many,.,TRBJ2-7,TRBV6-1,15,TGTGCCAGCAGTCTATACACCTCAGGGATCTACGAGCAGTACTTC,CASSLYTSGIYEQYF
.,.,TRBJ2-7,TRBV2,10,TGTGCCAGCGGGGGCTACGAGCGGTGCTTC,CASGGYERCF